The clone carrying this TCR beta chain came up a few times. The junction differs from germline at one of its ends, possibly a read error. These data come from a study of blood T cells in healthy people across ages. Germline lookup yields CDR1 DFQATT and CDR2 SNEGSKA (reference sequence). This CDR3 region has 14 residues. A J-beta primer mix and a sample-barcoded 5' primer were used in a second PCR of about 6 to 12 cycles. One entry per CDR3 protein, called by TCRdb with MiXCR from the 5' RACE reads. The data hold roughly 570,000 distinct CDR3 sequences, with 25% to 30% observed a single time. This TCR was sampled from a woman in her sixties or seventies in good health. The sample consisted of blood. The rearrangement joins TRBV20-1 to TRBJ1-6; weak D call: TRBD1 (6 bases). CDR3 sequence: CGASRNRDNSPLHF. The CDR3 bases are TGCGGTGCTAGTCGAAACAGGGATAATTCACCCCTCCACTTT.